Listed below are T cell receptor beta chains from one sample, sequenced in a study of shared clonotypes between healthy human individuals. The repertoire was sequenced with immunoSEQ multiplex PCR; TCRdb's copy has only in-frame clones and lacks some. The sample includes about 2.3 million clones, approximately 93% of them seen just once. Sequencing input: naive CD4+ T cells from PBMCs. The origin of the receptors is a man aged 18 to 30 in good health. Some clones in this sample may be carry-over from other donors' samples. Each CDR3 is given with its conserved first and last residue. Each record gives: J gene, V gene, clone size, D gene, CDR3 protein, CDR3 DNA. The D gene is left open where the match is weak. Clone size appears in some rows only: once, few, many, or a class for an expanded clone.

j_call: TRBJ1-3
v_call: TRBV7-9
clone_size: few
d_call: .
cdr3_aa: CASGQSRSGNTIYF
cdr3_nt: TGTGCCAGCGGGCAATCGAGGTCTGGAAACACCATATATTTT

j_call: TRBJ1-2
v_call: TRBV9
clone_size: .
d_call: .
cdr3_aa: CASSPGGRTSYGYTF
cdr3_nt: TGTGCCAGCAGCCCCGGGGGACGGACCTCATATGGCTACACCTTC

j_call: TRBJ1-1
v_call: TRBV29-1
clone_size: .
d_call: TRBD1
cdr3_aa: CSVDGTGTWDFF
cdr3_nt: TGCAGCGTTGATGGGACAGGGACGTGGGATTTCTTT

j_call: TRBJ1-2
v_call: TRBV28
clone_size: .
d_call: .
cdr3_aa: CASSPLDRTAYGYTF
cdr3_nt: TGTGCCAGCAGTCCCCTCGACAGGACAGCCTATGGCTACACCTTC

j_call: TRBJ1-3
v_call: TRBV6-6
clone_size: .
d_call: .
cdr3_aa: CASSTRRGDSGNTIYF
cdr3_nt: TGTGCCAGCAGTACCCGGCGGGGGGACTCTGGAAACACCATATATTTT

j_call: TRBJ2-7
v_call: TRBV6-5
clone_size: .
d_call: TRBD2
cdr3_aa: CASSYSNLAGNYEQYF
cdr3_nt: TGTGCCAGCAGTTACTCGAACCTAGCGGGGAACTACGAGCAGTACTTC

j_call: TRBJ2-3
v_call: TRBV7-3
clone_size: .
d_call: .
cdr3_aa: CASSLDPGADTQYF
cdr3_nt: TGTGCCAGCAGCTTGGACCCCGGGGCGGATACGCAGTATTTT

j_call: TRBJ2-7
v_call: TRBV4-1
clone_size: .
d_call: TRBD1
cdr3_aa: CASSQGPWDRFSSYEQYF
cdr3_nt: TGCGCCAGCAGCCAAGGTCCCTGGGACAGGTTCTCCTCCTACGAGCAGTACTTC

j_call: TRBJ2-5
v_call: TRBV10-3
clone_size: .
d_call: .
cdr3_aa: CAISGAEGETQYF
cdr3_nt: TGTGCCATCAGCGGGGCCGAGGGAGAGACCCAGTACTTC

j_call: TRBJ2-5
v_call: TRBV5-6
clone_size: .
d_call: .
cdr3_aa: CASSLGPNKETQYF
cdr3_nt: TGTGCCAGCAGCTTGGGGCCCAACAAGGAGACCCAGTACTTC

j_call: TRBJ1-1
v_call: TRBV9
clone_size: few
d_call: .
cdr3_aa: CASSVDGVVDTEAFF
cdr3_nt: TGTGCCAGCAGCGTAGATGGGGTGGTGGACACTGAAGCTTTCTTT

j_call: TRBJ1-4
v_call: TRBV5-8
clone_size: .
d_call: TRBD1
cdr3_aa: CASSLLGQGYNEKLFF
cdr3_nt: TGTGCCAGCAGCTTGTTGGGACAGGGGTATAATGAAAAACTGTTTTTT

j_call: TRBJ1-4
v_call: TRBV9
clone_size: .
d_call: .
cdr3_aa: CASSVGGVDEKLFF
cdr3_nt: TGTGCCAGCAGCGTAGGGGGGGTTGATGAAAAACTGTTTTTT

j_call: TRBJ2-1
v_call: TRBV7-2
clone_size: .
d_call: TRBD2
cdr3_aa: CASSPQGLAGDIEQFF
cdr3_nt: TGTGCCAGCAGCCCGCAGGGACTAGCGGGAGATATTGAGCAGTTCTTC

j_call: TRBJ1-6
v_call: TRBV2
clone_size: .
d_call: TRBD1
cdr3_aa: CASSGPTGASSPLHF
cdr3_nt: TGTGCCAGCAGTGGCCCCACAGGGGCAAGCTCACCCCTCCACTTT

j_call: TRBJ2-4
v_call: TRBV11-2
clone_size: once
d_call: TRBD1
cdr3_aa: CASSLLKGAAKNIQYF
cdr3_nt: TGTGCCAGCAGCTTACTAAAGGGGGCGGCCAAAAACATTCAGTACTTC

j_call: TRBJ1-5
v_call: TRBV6-6
clone_size: .
d_call: .
cdr3_aa: CASSYDRNQPQHF
cdr3_nt: TGTGCCAGCAGTTATGACAGAAATCAGCCCCAGCATTTT

j_call: TRBJ2-3
v_call: TRBV7-2
clone_size: .
d_call: .
cdr3_aa: CASSRTGPGDTQYF
cdr3_nt: TGTGCCAGCAGCCGGACCGGCCCGGGGGATACGCAGTATTTT

j_call: TRBJ1-5
v_call: TRBV15
clone_size: .
d_call: .
cdr3_aa: CATSRGKGEGNQPQHF
cdr3_nt: TGTGCCACCAGCAGAGGAAAGGGGGAAGGCAATCAGCCCCAGCATTTT

j_call: TRBJ2-2
v_call: TRBV5-4
clone_size: .
d_call: .
cdr3_aa: CASSLGRLGFGELFF
cdr3_nt: TGTGCCAGCAGCTTGGGCAGACTCGGGTTCGGGGAGCTGTTTTTT

j_call: TRBJ2-5
v_call: TRBV15
clone_size: .
d_call: .
cdr3_aa: CATQVWGQETQYF
cdr3_nt: TGTGCCACACAGGTGTGGGGCCAAGAGACCCAGTACTTC

j_call: TRBJ1-2
v_call: TRBV6-5
clone_size: .
d_call: TRBD1
cdr3_aa: CASSRTGGGYTF
cdr3_nt: TGTGCCAGCAGTCGGACAGGGGGCGGCTACACCTTC

j_call: TRBJ2-1
v_call: TRBV4-1
clone_size: .
d_call: TRBD1
cdr3_aa: CASGRNRDRVNEQFF
cdr3_nt: TGCGCCAGCGGAAGGAACCGGGACAGGGTCAATGAGCAGTTCTTC

j_call: TRBJ2-2
v_call: TRBV5-1
clone_size: .
d_call: .
cdr3_aa: CASSLAAPNTGELFF
cdr3_nt: TGCGCCAGCAGCTTGGCCGCTCCGAACACCGGGGAGCTGTTTTTT

j_call: TRBJ1-2
v_call: TRBV28
clone_size: .
d_call: .
cdr3_aa: CASNPGNSYGYTF
cdr3_nt: TGTGCCAGCAATCCAGGGAATAGCTATGGCTACACCTTC

j_call: TRBJ2-3
v_call: TRBV29-1
clone_size: .
d_call: TRBD1
cdr3_aa: CSGRKNRGLVTDTQYF
cdr3_nt: TGCAGCGGAAGGAAAAACAGGGGTCTCGTCACAGATACGCAGTATTTT

j_call: TRBJ1-2
v_call: TRBV7-7
clone_size: .
d_call: TRBD1
cdr3_aa: CASSPIRGQGYGYTF
cdr3_nt: TGTGCCAGCAGCCCAATAAGGGGGCAGGGGTATGGCTACACCTTC

j_call: TRBJ1-5
v_call: TRBV18
clone_size: .
d_call: TRBD1
cdr3_aa: CASSPGQVHVQPQHF
cdr3_nt: TGTGCCAGCTCACCGGGACAGGTACATGTTCAGCCCCAGCATTTT

j_call: TRBJ2-1
v_call: TRBV9
clone_size: .
d_call: .
cdr3_aa: CASSIGISSYNEQFF
cdr3_nt: TGTGCCAGCAGCATCGGGATCAGTTCCTACAATGAGCAGTTCTTC